Shown below are 14 T cell receptor beta chains from a single sample sequenced in a study of blood T cells in healthy people across ages (dated by TCRdb to the mid-2010s). Preparation of the library involved 5' RACE. Sequencing was performed on an Illumina HiSeq 2500. The second PCR ran for about 6 to 12 cycles and used a J-beta primer mix along with a sample-barcoded 5' primer. The public reads were reprocessed in TCRdb via fastp at Q25 and MiXCR, keeping in-frame beta chains. CDR3 protein sequences are deduplicated, and each keeps its most common genes and DNA. The sample profile shows approximately 800,000 distinct CDR3 sequences; 36% of them were found once. Of the sample, 10% to 15% is held by the ten largest clones. Sequenced input: blood. These receptor sequences come from a man younger than 30 in good health.

There are many counts of this clonotype. The chain links TRBV11-2 to TRBJ2-5; a possible D gene is TRBD1 (6 bases). V lost 5 bases and J 1 base, leaving 17 bases between the germline ends. The length of the CDR3 is 16 residues. Germline V lookup: CDR1 SGHAT, CDR2 FQNNGV. The chain's CDR3 is CASSPPWGQIQETQYF. Written as DNA, the CDR3 is TGTGCCAGCAGCCCACCTTGGGGGCAGATCCAAGAGACCCAGTACTTC.

On this clonotype: With a much larger clone just one base away, this may be a read error. This chain joins TRBV9 and TRBJ2-3, with unresolved D. Trimming left V 0 bases short and J 2 bases short, with 16 bases between. Per the germline V gene, CDR1 is SGDLS and CDR2 is YYNGEE. This CDR3 contains 17 residues. The CDR3 sequence is CASSVEPRFEATDTQYF. The CDR3 bases are TGTGCCAGCAGCGTAGAGCCCAGGTTTGAAGCCACAGATACGCAGTATTTT.

The chain uses TRBV29-1 and TRBJ1-2; D call uncertain. Germline CDR1 and CDR2: SQVTM and ANQGSEA. V lost 3 bases to trimming and J lost 0 bases, with 11 bases between them. The CDR3 length is 14 residues. DNA of the CDR3: TGCAGCGTTGACGATGCGAGTTCTAACTATGGCTACACCTTC. Translation gives CSVDDASSNYGYTF. Full variable domain (outside the CDR3, taken from reference TRBV29-1 and TRBJ1-2): SAVISQKPSRDICQRGTSLTIQCQVDSQVTMMFWYRQQPGQSLTLIATANQGSEATYESGFVIDKFPISRPNLTFSTLTVSNMSPEDSSIYLCSVDDASSNYGYTFGSGTRLTVV.

The chain combines TRBV12-3 or TRBV12-4 with TRBJ1-2; TRBD1 agrees at 8 bases. This CDR3 spans 12 amino acids. Trimming removed 4 bases from V and 10 bases from J; junction bases left unmatched: 5. The CDR3: CASSSETGAYTF. The DNA for the CDR3 is TGTGCCAGCAGTTCAGAGACAGGGGCCTACACCTTC.

V is TRBV21-1 and J is TRBJ2-5. TRBV21-1 represents a pseudogene. The CDR3 is made up of 15 amino acids. DNA for the CDR3: TGTGCCAGCAGCAAAGGCGCACGGAATCAAGAGACCCAGTACTTC. As protein: CASSKGARNQETQYF.

The chain combines TRBV12-3 or TRBV12-4 with TRBJ2-5; 9 bases agree with TRBD2. The CDR3 is made up of 17 amino acids. The V and J ends lost 4 bases and 11 bases, in that order; junction bases with no gene match: 20. In nucleotides, the CDR3 is TGTGCCAGCAGTTCCCCTGAGGGGACTAGCTCCTACAGTGAGCAGTACTTC. The encoded protein is CASSSPEGTSSYSEQYF.

In this sample, this clonotype turned up many times. The gene calls are TRBV4-1 and TRBJ1-1; the D is unclear. This CDR3 spans 15 amino acids. Germline loops: CDR1 MGHRA, CDR2 YSYEKL. V lost 5 bases to trimming and J lost 4 bases, with 17 bases between them. The CDR3 DNA is TGCGCCAGCAGCTACGCCGGGGAGTTCAGCACTGAAGCTTTCTTT. Protein: CASSYAGEFSTEAFF.

The chain employs TRBV5-4 and TRBJ1-1; 8 bases line up with TRBD1. V lost 4 bases, J lost 4 bases, and 6 bases stayed unmatched. Germline lookup yields CDR1 SGHNT and CDR2 YYREEE (reference sequence). CDR3 length equals 14 residues. The CDR3 region has the DNA TGTGCCAGCAGCCAGGACAGGGAGGCCACTGAAGCTTTCTTT. It translates to CASSQDREATEAFF.

Remarks on this clonotype: The germline gene is not matched at one end of the junction; a read error may be the cause. This chain connects TRBV7-9 to TRBJ1-5, with D possibly being TRBD1 (5 bases). The CDR3 consists of 12 residues. The V gene's germline CDR1 is SEHNR and CDR2 FQNEAQ (reference sequence). The CDR3 spells CGGSLYLGPRHF. The CDR3 DNA reads TGTGGCGGCAGCTTATATCTGGGGCCCCGGCATTTT.

This chain uses TRBV4-3 with TRBJ2-3; 8 bases fit TRBD2. The germline CDR1 and CDR2 sequences are LGHNA and YSLEER. There are 16 residues in the CDR3. J was trimmed by 2 bases and V by 4 bases; bases with no gene match: 8. In DNA form, the CDR3 reads TGCGCCAGCAGCCCAGGACTAGCCGGCGCCACAGATACGCAGTATTTT. It specifies CASSPGLAGATDTQYF.

This clonotype was detected a few times. The chain combines TRBV4-3 with TRBJ2-3; TRBD2 aligns across 11 bases. Germline trimming cut 1 base from V and 6 bases from J; bases unmatched to any gene: 3. Germline values: CDR1 LGHNA, CDR2 YSLEER. The CDR3 sequence is 15 residues long. CDR3 residues: CASSQGPSGGDTQYF. As DNA, the CDR3 is TGCGCCAGCAGCCAAGGGCCTAGCGGGGGGGATACGCAGTATTTT.

Points on this clonotype: Possible read error: a much larger clone is one base away. This chain uses TRBV4-1 with TRBJ2-1; D gene unclear. CDR3 length equals 12 residues. The germline V gene has CDR1 MGHRA and CDR2 YSYEKL. V shed 8 bases and J shed 9 bases, with 14 bases lying between them. The DNA for the CDR3 is TGCGCCAGCGGCCCTGAAGGTATTGAGCAGTTCTTC. Translation: CASGPEGIEQFF.

The chain links TRBV4-2 to TRBJ1-4, with D perhaps matching TRBD1 (6 bases). This CDR3 region has 14 residues. Germline CDR1 and CDR2: LGHNA and YNFKEQ. V lost 4 bases to trimming and J lost 8 bases, with 14 bases between them. The CDR3, as DNA: TGTGCCAGCAGCCTTGGACAGAGGGGCGAAAAACTGTTTTTT. Translation gives CASSLGQRGEKLFF.

The chain joins TRBV6-5 to TRBJ2-7; the match to TRBD1 covers 10 bases. The end of the DNA is better explained by TRBJ2-5, so the J call may be wrong. Per germline, CDR1 MNHEY and CDR2 SVGAGI. CDR3 size: 14 residues. The CDR3 sequence is CASSPPGQGQTQYF. The CDR3 DNA follows: TGTGCCAGCAGTCCTCCGGGACAGGGGCAGACCCAGTACTTC.